The source of this T cell receptor (beta chain) is a study of blood T cell repertoires in COVID-19. Study-wide context: Samples representing acute and convalescent COVID-19 were sourced from the United States, Italy and Spain. Sample material is recorded as cDNA or gDNA derived from T cells, B-cell-depleted T cells, or PBMCs.

Methods used by the authors: Researchers report that nucleated cell counts were estimated from reference gene primer amplification. Only in-frame clones appear in the TCRdb table, and some are missing; sequencing was by immunoSEQ multiplex PCR. D and trimming were read from the DNA, whereas the V and J calls and clone size are those reported in that table. The repertoire holds 80,000 or so clones, with roughly 80% as singletons. Trimming took off 5 bases at V and 1 base at J, with 11 bases between the two ends. The CDR3 totals 14 residues. Germline lookup yields CDR1 ENHRY and CDR2 SYGVKD. Material: peripheral blood. This chain uses TRBV10-3 with TRBJ1-1; D gene ambiguous. The origin of this receptor is an older woman with acute or convalescent COVID-19. The CDR3 loop is CAISSREPNTEAFF. DNA of the CDR3: TGTGCCATCAGTAGCCGGGAGCCGAACACTGAAGCTTTCTTT.